What follows are 28 T cell receptor beta chains derived from one specimen sequenced in a study of Ad26.COV2.S vaccination and SARS-CoV-2 variants. TCRdb keeps only in-frame clones here, not all; method: immunoSEQ multiplex PCR. There are under 300,000 clones in the sample; around nine tenths occur only once, and 2.9% lies in the top ten. Documented treatment: around 19 received Ad26.COV2.S at low or high dose, single or two shots; 5 received placebo; per-sample allocation not given. It was on day 63 after the first vaccine or placebo injection that samples were taken. The sequencing here drew on peripheral blood, taken in a trial of Ad26.COV2.S vaccine versus placebo. The receptors stem from a person aged 18-65 years who received the Ad26.COV2.S COVID-19 vaccine or a placebo.

The rearrangement joins TRBV10-2 to TRBJ2-1, with 7 positions matching TRBD1. There are 14 residues in the CDR3. V dropped 6 bases and J dropped 7; count of bases not matched to a gene: 9. CDR1 WSHSY and CDR2 SAAADI come from the germline V gene. This CDR3 is CASRRTGQRNEQFF. The CDR3 DNA reads TGCGCCAGCAGAAGGACAGGACAACGTAATGAGCAGTTCTTC.

The J gene is TRBJ2-5, the V gene TRBV19; no reliable D call. This CDR3 comprises 14 residues. V dropped 5 bases and J dropped 2 bases, with 12 bases sitting between them. Per the germline V gene, CDR1 is LNHDA and CDR2 is SQIVND (reference sequence). The CDR3 protein is CASSQELIQETQYF. As DNA, the CDR3 is TGTGCCAGTAGTCAAGAACTAATACAAGAGACCCAGTACTTC.

This clone was counted once. The chain couples TRBV29-1 to TRBJ2-3; 14 bases are shared with TRBD2. This CDR3 comprises 16 residues. With V trimmed by 5 bases and J by 2 bases, 6 bases remained unmatched. Germline V lookup: CDR1 SQVTM, CDR2 ANQGSEA. For the CDR3, the DNA is TGCAGCGTTCGTTTGGGACTAGCGGGGGTCACAGATACGCAGTATTTT. Translating it yields CSVRLGLAGVTDTQYF.

The J gene is TRBJ1-6, the V gene TRBV2; 10 positions agree with TRBD1. Unmatched junction bases numbered 7, after V lost 7 bases and J lost 4 bases. This CDR3 is built from 16 residues. Germline-derived CDR1 and CDR2 are SNHLY and FYNNEI. CDR3 in DNA: TGTGCCAGCACCGCGACAGGGGGCGCGTATAATTCACCCCTCCACTTT. It translates to CASTATGGAYNSPLHF.

This CDR3 reads CASSDVGGYTF. In nucleotides, the CDR3 is TGTGCCAGCAGTGACGTGGGTGGCTACACCTTC. The chain carries TRBV6-1 and TRBJ1-2; D unresolved. Germline V gene data show CDR1 as MNHNS and CDR2 as SASEGT. Trimming cost V 3 bases and J 7 bases, with 6 bases left between them. The CDR3 length is 11 residues.

The chain employs TRBV4-3 and TRBJ2-2; a weak D match, TRBD1 (5 bases). This CDR3 has 17 amino acids. Germline values: CDR1 LGHNA, CDR2 YSLEER. V lost 0 bases and J 10 bases, leaving 21 bases between the germline ends. As DNA, the CDR3 is TGCGCCAGCAGCCAAGAACGGAAAAGGGGCCGTTTAGCGGAGCTGTTTTTT. It yields the protein CASSQERKRGRLAELFF.

The chain carries TRBV16 and TRBJ1-5, with a weak D call TRBD1 (6 bases). With 3 bases removed from V and 5 bases from J, the gap between germline ends came to 11 bases. This CDR3 region has 14 residues. Per the germline V gene, CDR1 is KGHSY and CDR2 is FQNENV. The CDR3 DNA is TGTGCCAGCAGCCAGCCAGGGGTTTATCAGCCCCAGCATTTT. It yields the protein CASSQPGVYQPQHF.

V is TRBV6-2 or TRBV6-3 and J is TRBJ2-2; TRBD1 is a possible D gene (6 bases). Germline CDR1 MNHEY, CDR2 SVGEGT. Trimming took off 4 bases at V and 4 bases at J, with 22 bases between the two ends. The CDR3 length is 18 residues. In DNA, the CDR3 is TGTGCCAGCAGTTCGCTCAAACTTAACAGGGAGAGCACCGGGGAGCTGTTTTTT. Encoded protein: CASSSLKLNRESTGELFF.

This clone appeared once. V usage is TRBV11-2 and J usage is TRBJ2-3; D ambiguous. This CDR3 has 15 amino acids. Germline CDR1 SGHAT, CDR2 FQNNGV. The germline V and J ends were trimmed by 1 base and 2 bases, with 10 bases remaining between them. The CDR3 DNA is TGTGCCAGCAGCTTAGGATACAGTAACACAGATACGCAGTATTTT. As protein: CASSLGYSNTDTQYF.

The gene calls are TRBV25-1 and TRBJ1-3, with 7 bases that match TRBD1. This CDR3 is 15 amino acids long. J was trimmed by 4 bases and V by 1 base; bases with no gene match: 4. Germline-derived CDR1 and CDR2 are MGHDK and SYGVNS. The CDR3 region has the DNA TGTGCCAGCAGTGAATCAGGGGGAGCCGGAAACACCATATATTTT. It specifies CASSESGGAGNTIYF.

J is TRBJ1-1 and V is TRBV5-1; D possibly corresponds to TRBD1 (6 bases). V was clipped by 4 bases and J by 3 bases, with 10 bases between them. The V gene's germline CDR1 is SGHRS and CDR2 YFSETQ. The CDR3 length is 13 residues. The DNA of the CDR3 is TGCGCCAGCAGCCGAGGACAGTACACTGAAGCTTTCTTT. Its protein product is CASSRGQYTEAFF.

The chain combines TRBV5-1 with TRBJ1-6, with a weak D call TRBD1 (5 bases). The CDR3 loop spans 14 amino acids. CDR1 and CDR2 (germline): SGHRS, YFSETQ. The V end lost 4 bases, the J end lost 7 bases, and 12 bases lay between the germline ends. This CDR3 reads CASSPGTPNSPLHF. The CDR3 coding sequence is TGCGCCAGCAGCCCCGGGACGCCGAATTCACCCCTCCACTTT.

This clone was counted only a few times. The rearrangement uses TRBV5-1 and TRBJ2-1; 10 bases are shared with TRBD2. The germline gives CDR1 SGHRS, CDR2 YFSETQ. The junction had 4 bases not matched to a gene; V was cut back by 0 bases and J by 7 bases. The CDR3 has 15 amino acids. The CDR3 coding sequence is TGCGCCAGCAGCTTGGTACTAGCGGGGAGGAATGAGCAGTTCTTC. This sequence encodes CASSLVLAGRNEQFF.

A few counts support this clone. In the same sample, other DNA sequences code for this CDR3. The chain carries TRBV5-1 and TRBJ2-5, with 11 bases fitting TRBD1. From germline, CDR1 is SGHRS and CDR2 YFSETQ. The CDR3 consists of 14 residues. Germline trimming cut 4 bases from V and 1 base from J; bases unmatched to any gene: 0. CDR3 in amino acids: CASSGTGGQETQYF. Written as DNA, the CDR3 is TGCGCCAGCAGCGGGACAGGGGGCCAAGAGACCCAGTACTTC.

The chain carries TRBV12-5 and TRBJ1-2, with D tentatively TRBD1 (6 bases). This CDR3 is 15 amino acids long. The germline V gene has CDR1 LGHNT and CDR2 FRNRAP. V lost 0 bases and J lost 8, with 16 bases in between. The CDR3 nucleotides are TGTGCTAGTGGTTTGGTAGGCAGGGGTAATAGGGGCTACACCTTC. Its protein is CASGLVGRGNRGYTF.

In its sample, this clone was seen once. This sequence joins TRBV5-1 and TRBJ2-7; D is undetermined. Germline lookup yields CDR1 SGHRS and CDR2 YFSETQ. Deletions cut 0 bases from V and 3 bases from J, with 13 bases between. The CDR3 length is 15 residues. The CDR3 protein is CASSLAEAPHYEQYV. CDR3 DNA sequence: TGCGCCAGCAGCTTGGCCGAGGCCCCACACTACGAGCAGTACGTC.

This sequence joins TRBV18 and TRBJ1-2; D unclear. CDR1 and CDR2 from the germline V gene are KGHSH and LQKENI. This CDR3 has 14 amino acids. The V end lost 0 bases, the J end lost 4 bases, and 9 bases lay between the germline ends. This CDR3 reads CASSPPGIPYGYTF. For the CDR3, the DNA is TGTGCCAGCTCACCACCGGGGATCCCCTATGGCTACACCTTC.

This chain links TRBV19 with TRBJ2-2, with 7 bases lining up with TRBD1. Germline V gives CDR1 LNHDA, CDR2 SQIVND (reference sequence). CDR3 size: 16 residues. After removal of 6 bases from V and 0 bases from J, the junction contained 7 bases not matched to a gene. This chain's CDR3 is CASRPLTGPNTGELFF. The CDR3 DNA follows: TGTGCCAGTAGACCCCTGACAGGGCCGAACACCGGGGAGCTGTTTTTT.

The chain links TRBV18 to TRBJ2-3; 7 bases are shared with TRBD1. The CDR3 spans 15 residues. Germline V gives CDR1 KGHSH, CDR2 LQKENI. V dropped 4 bases and J dropped 3; count of bases not matched to a gene: 7. The CDR3 DNA is TGTGCCAGCTCACTTGGGACAGCCGCTACAGATACGCAGTATTTT. Its translation is CASSLGTAATDTQYF.

This clone was counted once. The rearrangement joins TRBV2 to TRBJ2-5, with 8 bases that match TRBD1. This CDR3 is built from 14 residues. Losses at the gene ends were 8 bases for V and 4 bases for J; bases not matched to a gene: 9. The germline V gene encodes CDR1 SNHLY and CDR2 FYNNEI. In DNA form, the CDR3 reads TGTGCCAGCTCCATTCAGACAGGGGCAGAGACCCAGTACTTC. Translated, it gives CASSIQTGAETQYF.

The CDR3 nucleotides are TGTGCCAGCAGCTTAATGTCCAGGAACACTGAAGCTTTCTTT. It encodes CASSLMSRNTEAFF. The rearrangement uses TRBV13 and TRBJ1-1, with D uncertain. The CDR3 is 14 residues long. Germline V lookup: CDR1 PRHDT, CDR2 FYEKMQ (reference sequence). V dropped 2 bases and J dropped 1 base, with 8 bases sitting between them.

This rearrangement joins TRBV6-5 to TRBJ1-1, with D uncertain. Germline CDR1 and CDR2: MNHEY and SVGAGI. Trimming removed 4 bases at V and 5 bases at J, with 8 bases between. The CDR3 is made up of 12 amino acids. The CDR3 bases are TGTGCCAGCAGTTCACGAGGTACTGAAGCTTTCTTT. Translation gives CASSSRGTEAFF.

The gene calls are TRBV6-1 and TRBJ1-2, with D possibly being TRBD1 (5 bases). Per the germline V gene, CDR1 is MNHNS and CDR2 is SASEGT. CDR3 length: 14 amino acids. The ends were cut back, 2 bases at V and 2 bases at J, with 9 bases in the middle. In DNA, the CDR3 is TGTGCCAGCAGTGAAAGAGGGGACAACTATGGCTACACCTTC. It is translated as CASSERGDNYGYTF.

The chain joins TRBV7-2 to TRBJ1-1, with D tentatively TRBD1 (6 bases). The CDR3 length is 15 residues. V gave up 2 bases and J gave up 4 bases, with 14 bases separating them. CDR1 and CDR2 from the germline V gene are SGHTA and FQGNSA. CDR3 bases: TGTGCCAGCAGCTTACGGGCAGGGGATTTCACTGAAGCTTTCTTT. Amino acid sequence: CASSLRAGDFTEAFF.

The V call is TRBV27, the J call TRBJ2-3; the D gene is possibly TRBD2 (6 bases). V was clipped by 6 bases and J by 7 bases, with 17 bases between them. The CDR3 has 14 residues. Germline CDR1 MNHEY, CDR2 SMNVEV (reference sequence). This chain's CDR3 is CASRRSIGSNTQYF. The CDR3 DNA reads TGTGCCAGCAGGCGGTCGATCGGGAGCAATACGCAGTATTTT.

This chain joins TRBV19 and TRBJ2-5; 7 positions agree with TRBD1. Germline V gene data show CDR1 as LNHDA and CDR2 as SQIVND (reference sequence). V dropped 8 bases and J dropped 4; count of bases not matched to a gene: 10. There are 14 residues in the CDR3. The CDR3 DNA reads as TGTGCCAGTGGTTTCAGGGGGAGTTTAGAGACCCAGTACTTC. Translation gives CASGFRGSLETQYF. Looking up the rest from reference TRBV19 and TRBJ2-5 gives the full variable domain: DGGITQSPKYLFRKEGQNVTLSCEQNLNHDAMYWYRQDPGQGLRLIYYSQIVNDFQKGDIAEGYSVSREKKESFPLTVTSAQKNPTAFYLCASGFRGSLETQYFGPGTRLLVL.

The chain recombines TRBV6-5 with TRBJ2-7; 9 nucleotides line up with TRBD1. Germline-derived CDR1 and CDR2 are MNHEY and SVGAGI. This CDR3 comprises 13 residues. J gave up 7 bases and V 4 bases, and 5 bases lay outside the gene matches. The CDR3 is CASSFRQGGEQYF. In DNA form, the CDR3 reads TGTGCCAGCAGTTTTAGACAGGGGGGAGAGCAGTACTTC.

The chain recombines TRBV30 with TRBJ1-5; D might be TRBD1 (6 bases). V lost 2 bases and J lost 4, with 15 bases in between. Germline V gene lookup returns CDR1 GTSNPN and CDR2 SVGIG (reference sequence). The CDR3 runs 15 residues. The CDR3 region is CAWSSTGLRNQPQHF. CDR3 coding DNA: TGTGCCTGGAGTTCGACAGGTCTGAGGAATCAGCCCCAGCATTTT.